This T cell receptor (beta chain) was recorded in a study of Graves' ophthalmopathy and Graves' hyperthyroidism. The TCR beta CDR3 regions underwent amplification from RNA transcripts. The workflow started with a first-round RT-PCR run with HTBI primers and then moved on to a second-round multiplex PCR. TCRdb redid the calling of the multiplex PCR reads with MiXCR, one entry per CDR3 protein. The sample yields 900,000 to 1,200,000 distinct CDR3 sequences, less than 45% seen once. V was pared by 2 bases and J by 4 bases, with 10 bases between. The V gene's germline CDR1 is SNHLY and CDR2 FYNNEI. The CDR3 runs to 14 residues. Each diagnosis was determined on the basis of clinical symptoms, serum thyroxine, TRAb, thyroid ultrasound and orbital computed tomography.

The clonotype was recovered from an adult man with Graves' hyperthyroidism. The sample comprised peripheral blood or thyroid tissue (not recorded which). This chain connects TRBV2 to TRBJ2-3; D not certain. DNA for the CDR3: TGTGCCAGCAGTGAACCTCCTGCGTCAGATACGCAGTATTTT. Amino acids: CASSEPPASDTQYF.